This TCR beta chain emerged from a study of shared clonotypes between healthy human individuals. The data were produced by immunoSEQ multiplex PCR, yet TCRdb's version contains in-frame clones alone and is incomplete. The sample consists of approximately 100,000 clones, around 68% of them appearing once. The CDR3 is made up of 13 amino acids. CDR1 MNHNY and CDR2 SVGAGI come from the germline V gene (reference sequence). V shed 9 bases, J shed 5 bases, and the junction held 5 bases outside the gene matches. The chain has TRBV6-6 and TRBJ1-5, with 9 bases fitting TRBD1. The sequence came from a woman aged 30 to 39 in good health. Sample: memory CD8+ T cells sorted from blood. Noted subset: CD45RO+ cells pooled with CCR7-negative TemRA cells. CDR3 DNA sequence: TGTGCCAGTGGGGGGACAGGGTATCAGCCCCAGCATTTT. Translation: CASGGTGYQPQHF.